This T cell receptor beta chain was captured in a study of blood T cell repertoires in COVID-19. Study members were between about 18 and 100 years old and lived in some 26 US regions. Cohorts were assigned according to the clinical history that participants reported. Trimming removed 4 bases from V and 10 bases from J, with 17 bases in between. The CDR3 covers 14 residues. The germline V gene has CDR1 GTSNPN and CDR2 SVGIG (reference sequence). Method: immunoSEQ multiplex PCR; TCRdb's copy keeps in-frame clones and lacks some. The sample includes a few hundred thousand clones, around 89% of them seen just once.

The material sequenced was PBMCs or T cells enriched from blood (not recorded which). This TCR came from a woman aged 25 to 39 who had recovered from COVID-19. J is TRBJ1-6 and V is TRBV30; a possible D gene is TRBD1 (6 bases). CDR3 region: CAWTRGQSRSPLHF. In DNA form, the CDR3 reads TGTGCCTGGACCAGAGGACAGTCCCGATCACCCCTCCACTTT.